This TCR beta chain was recovered during a study of T cell repertoires in cytomegalovirus infection. Study summary: Both a matching HLA type and CMV infection were indicated by public TCR beta signatures.

TCRdb used MiXCR to reprocess the reads, holding one entry per CDR3 protein. The top ten hold about 18% of the sample, which has about 740,000 distinct CDR3 sequences, around a third seen once. Trimming stripped 1 base from V and 5 bases from J, with 3 bases between. In germline, CDR1 is SEHNR, CDR2 FQNEAQ (reference sequence). The CDR3 has 13 residues. Study-wide results and limits: CMV carriers having the relevant HLA were flagged by cumulative public TCR beta family frequency.

Comment on this clonotype: Its antigen is unknown.

The receptor was derived from a human donor in good health (CMV status not recorded). Some clones in this sample may be carry-over from other donors' samples. The sequences come from cultured PBMCs, collected from culture after CMV antigen stimulation. This sequence joins TRBV7-9 and TRBJ1-6; the D is unclear. The CDR3 DNA reads TGTGCCAGCAGCTTAGAAAATAATTCACCCCTCCACTTT. Its translation is CASSLENNSPLHF. Full variable domain (remainder filled in from reference TRBV7-9 and TRBJ1-6): DTGVSQNPRHKITKRGQNVTFRCDPISEHNRLYWYRQTLGQGPEFLTYFQNEAQLEKSRLLSDRFSAERPKGSFSTLEIQRTEQGDSAMYLCASSLENNSPLHFGNGTRLTVT.